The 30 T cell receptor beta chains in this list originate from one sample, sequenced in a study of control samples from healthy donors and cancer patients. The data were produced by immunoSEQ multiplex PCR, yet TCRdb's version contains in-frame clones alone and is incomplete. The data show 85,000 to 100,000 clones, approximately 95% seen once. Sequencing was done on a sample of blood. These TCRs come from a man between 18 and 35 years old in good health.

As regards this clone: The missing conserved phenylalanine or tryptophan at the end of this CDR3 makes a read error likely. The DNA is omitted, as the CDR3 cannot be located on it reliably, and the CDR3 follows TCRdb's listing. CDR3 residues: CASSKQVRDAAFV. The J gene is TRBJ1-1, the V gene TRBV11-2. Germline V lookup: CDR1 SGHAT, CDR2 FQNNGV. The CDR3 extends over 13 residues, inclusive of both ends.

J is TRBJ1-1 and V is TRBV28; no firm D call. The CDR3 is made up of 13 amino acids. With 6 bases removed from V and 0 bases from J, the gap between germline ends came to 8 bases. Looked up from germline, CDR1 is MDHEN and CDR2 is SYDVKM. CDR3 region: CASSLWMNTEAFF. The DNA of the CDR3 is TGTGCCAGCAGCCTCTGGATGAACACTGAAGCTTTCTTT.

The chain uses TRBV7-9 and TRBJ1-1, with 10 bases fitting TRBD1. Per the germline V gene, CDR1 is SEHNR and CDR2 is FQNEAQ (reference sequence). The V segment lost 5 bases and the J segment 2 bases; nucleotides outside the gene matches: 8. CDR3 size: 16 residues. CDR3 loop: CASSPGTGAGNTEAFF. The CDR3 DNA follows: TGTGCCAGCAGCCCCGGGACAGGGGCAGGAAACACTGAAGCTTTCTTT.

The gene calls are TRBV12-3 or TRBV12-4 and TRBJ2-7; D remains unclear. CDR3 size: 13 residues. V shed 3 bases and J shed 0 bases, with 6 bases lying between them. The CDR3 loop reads CASSFGYSYEQYF. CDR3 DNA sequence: TGTGCCAGCAGTTTCGGCTACTCCTACGAGCAGTACTTC.

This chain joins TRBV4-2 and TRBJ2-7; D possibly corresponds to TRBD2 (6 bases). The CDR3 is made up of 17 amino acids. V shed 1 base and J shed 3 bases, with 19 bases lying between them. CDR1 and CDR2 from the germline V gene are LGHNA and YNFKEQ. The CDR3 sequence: CASSQGPITSSDYEQYF. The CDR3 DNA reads TGTGCCAGCAGCCAAGGACCTATTACTAGCAGTGACTACGAGCAGTACTTC.

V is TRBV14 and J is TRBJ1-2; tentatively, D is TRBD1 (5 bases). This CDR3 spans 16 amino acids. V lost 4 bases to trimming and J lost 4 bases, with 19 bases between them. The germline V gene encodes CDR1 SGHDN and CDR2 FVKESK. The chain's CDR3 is CASSPQGSSGTYGYTF. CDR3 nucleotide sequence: TGTGCCAGCAGCCCCCAAGGGAGTTCTGGGACCTATGGCTACACCTTC.

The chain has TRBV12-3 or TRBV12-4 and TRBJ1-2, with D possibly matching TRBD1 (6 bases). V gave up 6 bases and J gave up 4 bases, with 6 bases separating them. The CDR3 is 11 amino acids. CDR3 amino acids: CASSRGYGYTF. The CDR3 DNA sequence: TGTGCCAGCAGCAGGGGCTATGGCTACACCTTC.

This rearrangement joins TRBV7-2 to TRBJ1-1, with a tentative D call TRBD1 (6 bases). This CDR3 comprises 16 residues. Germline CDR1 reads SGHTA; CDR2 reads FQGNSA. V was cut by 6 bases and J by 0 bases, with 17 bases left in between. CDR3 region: CASSPPGTIMNTEAFF. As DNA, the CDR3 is TGTGCCAGCAGTCCACCCGGGACAATTATGAACACTGAAGCTTTCTTT.

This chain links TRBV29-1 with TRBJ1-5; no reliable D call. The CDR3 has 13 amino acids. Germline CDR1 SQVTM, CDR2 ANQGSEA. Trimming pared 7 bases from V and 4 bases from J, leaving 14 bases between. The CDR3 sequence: CSASERINQPQHF. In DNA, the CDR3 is TGCAGCGCAAGCGAGAGGATAAATCAGCCCCAGCATTTT.

In nucleotides, the CDR3 is TGTGCCAGCAGCCCAGGGGGCGCGATAGCCTACGAGCAGTACTTC. Translating gives CASSPGGAIAYEQYF. This sequence joins TRBV7-8 and TRBJ2-7, with 8 bases identical to TRBD1. Looked up from germline, CDR1 is SGHVS and CDR2 is FQNEAQ. Trimming cost V 5 bases and J 2 bases; bases outside gene matches: 8. The CDR3 has 15 residues.

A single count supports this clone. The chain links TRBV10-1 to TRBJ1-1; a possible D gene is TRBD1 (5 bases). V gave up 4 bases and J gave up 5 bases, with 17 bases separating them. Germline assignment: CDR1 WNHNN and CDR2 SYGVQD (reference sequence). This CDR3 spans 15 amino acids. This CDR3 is CASSVGGVGGTEAFF. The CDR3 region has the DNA TGCGCCAGCAGTGTCGGAGGGGTCGGGGGGACTGAAGCTTTCTTT.

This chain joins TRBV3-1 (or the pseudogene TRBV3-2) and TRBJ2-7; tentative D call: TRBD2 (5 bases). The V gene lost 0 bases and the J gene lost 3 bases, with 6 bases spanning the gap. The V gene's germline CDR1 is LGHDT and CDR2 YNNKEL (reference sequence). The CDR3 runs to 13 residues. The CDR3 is CASSQDRGYEQYF. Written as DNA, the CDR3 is TGTGCCAGCAGCCAAGACCGGGGCTACGAGCAGTACTTC.

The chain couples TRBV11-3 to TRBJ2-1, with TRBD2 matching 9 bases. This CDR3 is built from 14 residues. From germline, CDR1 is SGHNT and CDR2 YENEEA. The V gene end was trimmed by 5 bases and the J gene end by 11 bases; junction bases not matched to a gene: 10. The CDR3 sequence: CASSPLDSGSKQFF. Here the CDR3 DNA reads TGTGCCAGCAGCCCCTTGGATAGCGGGAGTAAGCAGTTCTTC. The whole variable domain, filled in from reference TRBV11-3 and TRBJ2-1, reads EAGVVQSPRYKIIEKKQPVAFWCNPISGHNTLYWYLQNLGQGPELLIRYENEEAVDDSQLPKDRFSAERLKGVDSTLKIQPAELGDSAVYLCASSPLDSGSKQFFGPGTRLTVL.

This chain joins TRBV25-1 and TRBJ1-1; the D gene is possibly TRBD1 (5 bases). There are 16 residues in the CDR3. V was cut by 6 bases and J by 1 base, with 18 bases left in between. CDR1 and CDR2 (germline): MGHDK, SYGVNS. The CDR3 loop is CASRSGSDGGNTEAFF. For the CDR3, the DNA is TGTGCCAGCAGGTCAGGGTCAGATGGGGGGAACACTGAAGCTTTCTTT.

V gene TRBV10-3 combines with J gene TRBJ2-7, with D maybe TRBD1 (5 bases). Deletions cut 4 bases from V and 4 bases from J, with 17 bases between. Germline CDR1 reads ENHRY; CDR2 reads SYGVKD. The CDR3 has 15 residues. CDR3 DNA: TGTGCCATCAGTGGGGAAAAGGGGAAGTTTTACGAGCAGTACTTC. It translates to CAISGEKGKFYEQYF.

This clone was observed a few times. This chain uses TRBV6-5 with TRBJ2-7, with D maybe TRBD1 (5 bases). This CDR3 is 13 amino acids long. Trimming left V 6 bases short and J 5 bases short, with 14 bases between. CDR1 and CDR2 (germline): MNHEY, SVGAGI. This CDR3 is CASSQRTFHEQYF. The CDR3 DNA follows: TGTGCCAGCAGCCAAAGGACATTCCACGAGCAGTACTTC.

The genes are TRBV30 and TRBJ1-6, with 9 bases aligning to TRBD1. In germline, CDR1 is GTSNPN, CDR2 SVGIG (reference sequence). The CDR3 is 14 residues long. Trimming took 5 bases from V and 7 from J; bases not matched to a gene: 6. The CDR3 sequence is CAWGQGLSNSPLHF. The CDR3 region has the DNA TGTGCCTGGGGACAGGGGCTCTCGAATTCACCCCTCCACTTT.

The CDR3, as DNA: TGTGCCAGCAGTCCCCGCCCGAAACATCTAGCCAAAAACATTCAGTACTTC. Protein: CASSPRPKHLAKNIQYF. The chain recombines TRBV27 with TRBJ2-4; D is uncertain. Trimming removed 5 bases at V and 0 bases at J, with 17 bases between. The CDR3 spans 17 residues. Germline V gene sequence: CDR1 MNHEY, CDR2 SMNVEV (reference sequence).

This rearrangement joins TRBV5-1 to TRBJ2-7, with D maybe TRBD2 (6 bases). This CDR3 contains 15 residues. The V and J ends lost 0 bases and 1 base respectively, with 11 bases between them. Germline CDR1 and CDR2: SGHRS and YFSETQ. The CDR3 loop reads CASSLAGSASYEQYF. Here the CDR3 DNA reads TGCGCCAGCAGCTTGGCCGGGAGTGCGTCCTACGAGCAGTACTTC.

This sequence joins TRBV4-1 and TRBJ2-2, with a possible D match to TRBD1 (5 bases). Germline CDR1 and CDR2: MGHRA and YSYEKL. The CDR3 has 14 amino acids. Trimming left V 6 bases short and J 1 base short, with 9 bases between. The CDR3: CASSYGQNTGELFF. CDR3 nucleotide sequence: TGCGCCAGCAGTTACGGACAGAACACCGGGGAGCTGTTTTTT.

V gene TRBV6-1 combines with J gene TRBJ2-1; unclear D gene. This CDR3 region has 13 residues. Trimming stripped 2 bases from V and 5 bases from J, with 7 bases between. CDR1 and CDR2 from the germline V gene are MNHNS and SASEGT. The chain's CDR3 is CASSEMRHNEQFF. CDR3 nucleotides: TGTGCCAGCAGTGAAATGCGGCACAATGAGCAGTTCTTC.

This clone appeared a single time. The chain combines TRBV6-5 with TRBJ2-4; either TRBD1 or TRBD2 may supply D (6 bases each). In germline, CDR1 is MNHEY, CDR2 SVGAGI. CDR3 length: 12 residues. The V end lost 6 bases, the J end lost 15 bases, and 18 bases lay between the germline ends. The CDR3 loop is CASRPLGGGPYF. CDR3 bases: TGTGCCAGCAGGCCCCTCGGTGGGGGGCCGTACTTC.

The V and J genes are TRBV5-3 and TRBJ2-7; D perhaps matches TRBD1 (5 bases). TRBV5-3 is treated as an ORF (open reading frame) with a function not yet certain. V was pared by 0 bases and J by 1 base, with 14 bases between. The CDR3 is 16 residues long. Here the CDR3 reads CARSLEWQGFSYEQYF. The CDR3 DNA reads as TGTGCCAGAAGCTTGGAATGGCAGGGCTTTTCCTACGAGCAGTACTTC.

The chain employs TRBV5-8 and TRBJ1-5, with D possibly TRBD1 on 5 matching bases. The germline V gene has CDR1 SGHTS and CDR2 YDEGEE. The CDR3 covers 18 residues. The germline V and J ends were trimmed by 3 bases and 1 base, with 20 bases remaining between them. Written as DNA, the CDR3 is TGTGCCAGCAGCTCTCAAGGTTCGGGGGATGGCAGCAATCAGCCCCAGCATTTT. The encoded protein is CASSSQGSGDGSNQPQHF.

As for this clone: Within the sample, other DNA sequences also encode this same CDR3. CDR3 loop: CASSLSGSTEAFF. In nucleotides, the CDR3 is TGTGCCAGCAGTTTATCGGGTTCTACTGAAGCTTTCTTT. This chain uses TRBV27 with TRBJ1-1; no reliable D call. Germline assignment: CDR1 MNHEY and CDR2 SMNVEV (reference sequence). The CDR3 runs to 13 residues. The V end lost 0 bases, the J end lost 5 bases, and 7 bases lay between the germline ends.

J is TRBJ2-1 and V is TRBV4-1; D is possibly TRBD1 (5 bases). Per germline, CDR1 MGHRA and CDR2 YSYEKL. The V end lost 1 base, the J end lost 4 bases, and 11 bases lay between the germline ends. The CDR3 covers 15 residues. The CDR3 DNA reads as TGCGCCAGCAGCCAAGGTAGGGGTCTATACAATGAGCAGTTCTTC. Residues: CASSQGRGLYNEQFF.

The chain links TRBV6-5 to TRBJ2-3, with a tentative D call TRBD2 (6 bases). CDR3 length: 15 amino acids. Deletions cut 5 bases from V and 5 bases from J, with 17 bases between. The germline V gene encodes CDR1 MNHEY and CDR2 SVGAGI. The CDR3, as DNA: TGTGCCAGCAGTAACCGGGACTCTACGGGAGATACGCAGTATTTT. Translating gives CASSNRDSTGDTQYF.

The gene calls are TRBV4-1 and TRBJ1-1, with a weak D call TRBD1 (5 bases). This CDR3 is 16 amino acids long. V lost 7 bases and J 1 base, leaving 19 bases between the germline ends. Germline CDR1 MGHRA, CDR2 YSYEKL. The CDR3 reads CASMLTWGMENTEAFF. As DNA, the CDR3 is TGCGCCAGCATGCTCACGTGGGGGATGGAGAACACTGAAGCTTTCTTT.

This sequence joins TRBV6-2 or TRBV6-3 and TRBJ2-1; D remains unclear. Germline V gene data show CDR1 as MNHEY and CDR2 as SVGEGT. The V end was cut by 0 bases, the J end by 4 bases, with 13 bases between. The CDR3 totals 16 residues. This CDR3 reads CASSYSISGDYNEQFF. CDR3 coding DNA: TGTGCCAGCAGTTACTCGATTTCAGGCGATTACAATGAGCAGTTCTTC.

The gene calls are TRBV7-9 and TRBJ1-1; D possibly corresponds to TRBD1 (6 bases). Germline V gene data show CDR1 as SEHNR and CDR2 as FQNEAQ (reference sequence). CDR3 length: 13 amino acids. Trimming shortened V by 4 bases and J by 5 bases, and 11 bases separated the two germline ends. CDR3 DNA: TGTGCCAGCAGCTCCGAGGGGGGAACTGAAGCTTTCTTT. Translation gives CASSSEGGTEAFF. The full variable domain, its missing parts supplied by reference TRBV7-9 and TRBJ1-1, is DTGVSQNPRHKITKRGQNVTFRCDPISEHNRLYWYRQTLGQGPEFLTYFQNEAQLEKSRLLSDRFSAERPKGSFSTLEIQRTEQGDSAMYLCASSSEGGTEAFFGQGTRLTVV.